Sequencing of this TCR beta chain was carried out in a study of CD8+CD57+ T cells in acquired aplastic anemia. In the study overall: Isolated CD4+ and CD8+ cells, once sorted, yielded DNA averaging around 3.3 ug.

Concerning this clonotype itself: No antigen is known for it. This may be a read error, as it is one base from a much larger clone.

Broader study findings: Significance was not reached for CD8+ Simpson's diversity between patients and controls. There were 25 to 35 CD8+ CDR3 sequences that occurred in both patients and controls.

CDR3 and TCR beta VDJ profiling relied on genomic DNA as the template. TCRdb fed the reads into MiXCR, producing one record per CDR3 protein. Altogether more than 95,000 distinct CDR3 sequences are present, approximately 40% being singletons, with the ten largest covering approximately 2.6%. V was cut by 3 bases and J by 1 base, with 10 bases left in between. The germline V gene encodes CDR1 SGHTA and CDR2 FQGNSA. The CDR3 covers 14 residues. It was patients with CD8+CD57+ cell expansion by flow cytometry who were chosen for sequencing. Acquired aplastic anemia of severe grade affected all patients. J is TRBJ2-7 and V is TRBV7-2, with TRBD1 as a possible D gene (5 bases). The sequencing sample was made of sorted CD4+, CD8+, or CD8+CD57+ T cells (not recorded which) from PBMCs. The sequence derives from a human donor with aplastic anemia. CDR3 nucleotides: TGTGCCAGCAGCTTCTTTGACAGTTCCTACGAGCAGTACTTC. It is translated as CASSFFDSSYEQYF.